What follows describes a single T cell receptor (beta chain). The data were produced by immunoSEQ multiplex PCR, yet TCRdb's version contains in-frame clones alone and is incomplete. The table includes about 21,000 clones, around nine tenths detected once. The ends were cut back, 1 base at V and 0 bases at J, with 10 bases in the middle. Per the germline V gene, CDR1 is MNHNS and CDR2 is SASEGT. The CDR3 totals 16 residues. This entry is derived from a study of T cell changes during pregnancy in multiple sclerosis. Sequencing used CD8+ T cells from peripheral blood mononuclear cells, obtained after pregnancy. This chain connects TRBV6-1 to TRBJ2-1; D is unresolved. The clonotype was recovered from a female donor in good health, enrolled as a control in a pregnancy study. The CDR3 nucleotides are TGTGCCAGCAGTGAAGAGAGGCTGGTCTCCTACAATGAGCAGTTCTTC. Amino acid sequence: CASSEERLVSYNEQFF.